This entry features one TCR beta chain sequence. Trimming cost V 4 bases and J 3 bases; bases outside gene matches: 6. Germline V gene data show CDR1 as ENHRY and CDR2 as SYGVKD. The CDR3 sequence is 15 residues long. This entry is derived from a study of human T cells and chemical hapten exposure. Across the whole study: Epicutaneous patch tests delivered 0.01% DPC to the upper back, with evaluation at 6 days.

TCRdb independently ran MiXCR on the RACE reads; one entry per CDR3 protein. The sample holds around 360,000 distinct CDR3 sequences; nearly 6.5% are singletons and the top ten take 4.5% to 6%. Noted time point: patch test 2, 6 weeks after DPC sensitization. Treatment reported: therapeutic diphenylcyclopropenone sensitization with weekly scalp DPC. The origin of this receptor is a woman between 18 and 30 years old with alopecia areata. Some clones in this sample may be carry-over from other donors' samples. The input for sequencing was whole blood, taken in connection with sensitization to the hapten diphenylcyclopropenone (DPC). V is TRBV10-3 and J is TRBJ2-5, with TRBD1 matching 9 bases. The CDR3 is CAISATGTGKETQYF. The CDR3, as DNA: TGTGCCATCAGTGCTACCGGGACAGGGAAAGAGACCCAGTACTTC.